The rows below give T cell receptor beta chains drawn from one sample of a study of naive and memory T cell subsets. Via MiXCR, TCRdb re-called the 5' RACE reads, giving one row per CDR3 protein. Counted here are some 60,000 distinct CDR3 sequences, over 6% occurring once; the ten biggest clones make up more than 7.5%. The receptor set was obtained from a female donor in good health. CDR3s leave out the opening cysteine and the closing phenylalanine or tryptophan.

>TRBV20-1|TRBJ2-5
SARVLASGGSGETQY
>TRBV7-9|TRBJ1-4
ASSFIADSEKLF
>TRBV5-1|TRBJ1-5
ASSYGYGQPQH
>TRBV5-4|TRBJ1-1
ASSSGTVREAF
>TRBV15|TRBJ2-7
ATSRELAGAYEQY
>TRBV27|TRBJ2-7
ASSLSPGGGYEQY
>TRBV3-1|TRBJ1-2
ASSQVSGVRPNYGDT
>TRBV7-2|TRBJ2-7
ASSPWTVGTYEQY
>TRBV7-2|TRBJ2-2
ASTTRGSARGTGELF
>TRBV30|TRBJ2-2
AWRRGGPTGELF
>TRBV20-1|TRBJ1-6
SARGVNNSPLH
>TRBV5-1|TRBJ2-2
ASSLPLANTGELF
>TRBV29-1|TRBJ2-4
SVSTDKNIQY
>TRBV7-9|TRBJ1-6
ASSRDLTNSPLH
>TRBV4-3|TRBJ1-1
ASSQDLSGQTMNTEAF
>TRBV7-2|TRBJ2-5
ASTITQETQY
>TRBV27|TRBJ2-1
ASSWSCAREQF
>TRBV10-1|TRBJ2-7
APKMSSYEQY
>TRBV7-2|TRBJ1-5
ASSAGSSNQPQH
>TRBV9|TRBJ1-4
ASSVGASATNEKLF
>TRBV7-2|TRBJ1-4
ASSPYSDGEKLF
>TRBV9|TRBJ2-1
ASSGGGRDSF
>TRBV30|TRBJ1-1
AWSVPGTPNTEAF
>TRBV5-1|TRBJ2-2
ASLNLAVGNTGELF
>TRBV12-3/TRBV12-4|TRBJ2-6
ASTSLGPGANVLT
>TRBV6-1|TRBJ1-2
AILTYREVDYGYT
>TRBV12-3/TRBV12-4|TRBJ1-2
ASSLQGWNGDT
>TRBV2|TRBJ2-5
ASKFQETQY
>TRBV2|TRBJ2-7
AHSGNAYEQY
>TRBV30|TRBJ1-2
AWTPKFSGYT
>TRBV6-5|TRBJ1-3
ASSYFSINFDSSSGNTIY
>TRBV28|TRBJ2-1
ASSPVKGSGSLYNEQF
>TRBV14|TRBJ1-1
ASSQVPFTEAF
>TRBV7-2|TRBJ2-2
ASSRGGYTTGELF
>TRBV20-1|TRBJ2-7
SANPPSGGIYEQY
>TRBV4-2|TRBJ2-1
ASSQDGGTYNEQF
>TRBV6-1|TRBJ2-3
ASSEARGSLTDTQY
>TRBV11-2|TRBJ1-6
ASSLAGPYSPLH
>TRBV20-1|TRBJ2-5
SARDGQETQY
>TRBV2|TRBJ2-6
ASSKTGSGANVLT